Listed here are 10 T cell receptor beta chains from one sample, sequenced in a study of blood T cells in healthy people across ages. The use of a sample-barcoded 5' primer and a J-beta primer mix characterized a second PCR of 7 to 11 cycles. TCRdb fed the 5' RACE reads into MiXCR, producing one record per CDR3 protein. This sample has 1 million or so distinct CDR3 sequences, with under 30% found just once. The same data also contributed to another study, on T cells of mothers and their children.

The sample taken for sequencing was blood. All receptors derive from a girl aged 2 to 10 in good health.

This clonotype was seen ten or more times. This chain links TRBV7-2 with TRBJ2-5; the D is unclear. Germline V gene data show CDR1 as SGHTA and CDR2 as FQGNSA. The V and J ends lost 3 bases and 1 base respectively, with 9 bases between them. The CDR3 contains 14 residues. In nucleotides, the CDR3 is TGTGCCAGCAGCTTCGGCGGAGCCCAAGAGACCCAGTACTTC. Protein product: CASSFGGAQETQYF.

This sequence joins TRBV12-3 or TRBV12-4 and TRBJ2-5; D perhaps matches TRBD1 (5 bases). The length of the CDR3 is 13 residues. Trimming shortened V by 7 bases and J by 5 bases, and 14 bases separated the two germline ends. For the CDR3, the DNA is TGTGCCAGCACCAAGCGCAGGGCGGAGACCCAGTACTTC. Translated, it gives CASTKRRAETQYF.

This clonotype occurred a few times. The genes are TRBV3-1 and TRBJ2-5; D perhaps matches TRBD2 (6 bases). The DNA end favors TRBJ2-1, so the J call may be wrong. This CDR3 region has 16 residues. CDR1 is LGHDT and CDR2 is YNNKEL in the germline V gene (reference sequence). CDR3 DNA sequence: TGTGCCAGCAGCCAAGATAGGTCCGTGGGGAGGAATGAGCAGTTCTTC. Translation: CASSQDRSVGRNEQFF.

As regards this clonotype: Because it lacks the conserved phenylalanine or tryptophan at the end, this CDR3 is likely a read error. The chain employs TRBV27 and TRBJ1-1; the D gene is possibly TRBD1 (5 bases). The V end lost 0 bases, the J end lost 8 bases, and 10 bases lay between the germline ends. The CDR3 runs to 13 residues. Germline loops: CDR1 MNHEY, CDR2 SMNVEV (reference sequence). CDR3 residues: CASSLSRGFEAFL. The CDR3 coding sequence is TGTGCCAGCAGTTTATCAAGGGGATTCGAAGCTTTCCTT.

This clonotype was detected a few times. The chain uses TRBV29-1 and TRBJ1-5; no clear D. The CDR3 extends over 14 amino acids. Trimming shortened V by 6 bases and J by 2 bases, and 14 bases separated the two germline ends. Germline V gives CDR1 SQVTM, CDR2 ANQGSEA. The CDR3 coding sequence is TGCAGCGTCTCAATTAGCGACGGCAATCAGCCCCAGCATTTT. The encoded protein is CSVSISDGNQPQHF.

In DNA form, the CDR3 reads TGTGCCAGCAGAGAGGGTTATTCACCCCTCCACTTT. It yields the protein CASREGYSPLHF. The chain carries TRBV5-5 and TRBJ1-6; D not resolved. CDR1 and CDR2 from the germline V gene are SGHKS and YYEKEE (reference sequence). Trimming removed 5 bases at V and 8 bases at J, with 8 bases between. The CDR3 loop spans 12 amino acids.

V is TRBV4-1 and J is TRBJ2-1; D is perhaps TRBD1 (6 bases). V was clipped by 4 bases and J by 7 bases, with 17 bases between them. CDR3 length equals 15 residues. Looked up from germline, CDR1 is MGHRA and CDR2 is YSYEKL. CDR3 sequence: CASSPWGHMRNEQFF. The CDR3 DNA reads TGCGCCAGCAGCCCCTGGGGGCATATGAGAAATGAGCAGTTCTTC.

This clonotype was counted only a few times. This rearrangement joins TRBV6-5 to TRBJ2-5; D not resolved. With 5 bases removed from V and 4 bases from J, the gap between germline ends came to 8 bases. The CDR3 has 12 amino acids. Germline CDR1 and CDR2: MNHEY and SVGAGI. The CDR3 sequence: CASSKNLETQYF. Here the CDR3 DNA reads TGTGCCAGCAGTAAGAATTTAGAGACCCAGTACTTC.

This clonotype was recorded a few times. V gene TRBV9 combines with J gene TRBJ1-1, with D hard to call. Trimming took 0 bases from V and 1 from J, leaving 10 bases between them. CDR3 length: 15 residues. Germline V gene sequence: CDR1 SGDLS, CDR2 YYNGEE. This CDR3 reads CASSVEVYGNTEAFF. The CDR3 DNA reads TGTGCCAGCAGCGTAGAGGTATATGGGAACACTGAAGCTTTCTTT.

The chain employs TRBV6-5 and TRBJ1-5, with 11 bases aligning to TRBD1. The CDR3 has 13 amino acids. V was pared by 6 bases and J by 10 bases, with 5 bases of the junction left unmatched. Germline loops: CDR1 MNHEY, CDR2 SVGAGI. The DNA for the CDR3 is TGTGCCAGCAGCCCGGGACAGGGGGAACCCCAGCATTTT. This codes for CASSPGQGEPQHF.